These 16 T cell receptor beta chains originate from one sample sequenced in a study of control samples from healthy donors and cancer patients. Method: immunoSEQ multiplex PCR; TCRdb's copy keeps in-frame clones and lacks some. Among roughly 400,000 clones listed, more than 80% were seen once. Material: PBMCs. Every receptor here comes from a man aged 35 to 55 with head and neck cancer.

A word on this clone: Other DNA sequences in the sample encode the same CDR3. CDR3 protein: CASSLSDNEKLFF. DNA for the CDR3: TGTGCCAGCAGTTTATCCGATAATGAAAAACTGTTTTTT. The chain links TRBV27 to TRBJ1-4; D is undetermined. Trimming shortened V by 0 bases and J by 4 bases, and 3 bases separated the two germline ends. CDR3 length: 13 amino acids. CDR1 and CDR2 from the germline V gene are MNHEY and SMNVEV (reference sequence).

V usage is TRBV29-1 and J usage is TRBJ2-1; D may correspond to TRBD1 or TRBD2 (5 bases each). The V gene lost 7 bases and the J gene lost 9 bases, with 13 bases spanning the gap. CDR3 size: 11 residues. The germline V gene has CDR1 SQVTM and CDR2 ANQGSEA. The CDR3 is CSAYLGGEQFF. The DNA of the CDR3 is TGCAGCGCCTATCTTGGGGGTGAGCAGTTCTTC.

The chain employs TRBV11-2 and TRBJ2-7; tentative D call: TRBD1 (6 bases). The CDR3 is 17 residues long. The V end was cut by 1 base, the J end by 5 bases, with 21 bases between. The germline V gene encodes CDR1 SGHAT and CDR2 FQNNGV. In DNA form, the CDR3 reads TGTGCCAGCAGCTTAGGGAACCTACAGGGCTTCGGGGACGAGCAGTACTTC. Protein: CASSLGNLQGFGDEQYF.

V is TRBV9 and J is TRBJ2-3, with TRBD1 matching 8 bases. V gave up 4 bases and J gave up 6 bases; unmatched junction bases: 13. Germline lookup yields CDR1 SGDLS and CDR2 YYNGEE. The CDR3 loop spans 16 amino acids. CDR3 sequence: CASSLRRDRPGDTQYF. The CDR3 nucleotides read TGTGCCAGCAGCTTGAGACGGGACAGGCCTGGGGATACGCAGTATTTT.

The count of this clone is one. The rearrangement joins TRBV11-3 to TRBJ2-7, with TRBD1 matching 10 bases. J lost 1 base, V lost 5 bases, and 5 bases had no gene match. Per the germline V gene, CDR1 is SGHNT and CDR2 is YENEEA. The CDR3 is 15 residues long. The CDR3 loop is CASSPRDRGSYEQYF. The DNA of the CDR3 is TGTGCCAGCAGCCCCCGGGACAGGGGATCCTACGAGCAGTACTTC.

This chain connects TRBV6-5 to TRBJ2-1, with 12 bases aligning to TRBD1. The CDR3 spans 15 residues. Germline lookup yields CDR1 MNHEY and CDR2 SVGAGI. Trimming took 6 bases from V and 6 from J; bases not matched to a gene: 6. CDR3 in DNA: TGTGCCAGCAGGACGGGACAGGGGGCTGGCAATGAGCAGTTCTTC. Encoded protein: CASRTGQGAGNEQFF.

The rearrangement links TRBV7-9 to TRBJ1-4; D not resolved. There are 17 residues in the CDR3. V was pared by 2 bases and J by 5 bases, with 18 bases between. Germline V gene data show CDR1 as SEHNR and CDR2 as FQNEAQ (reference sequence). DNA for the CDR3: TGTGCCAGCAGCTTAAATCTCCGCGGAGTTGTCAATGAAAAACTGTTTTTT. Translated: CASSLNLRGVVNEKLFF. The full variable domain, completed using reference TRBV7-9 and TRBJ1-4, is DTGVSQNPRHKITKRGQNVTFRCDPISEHNRLYWYRQTLGQGPEFLTYFQNEAQLEKSRLLSDRFSAERPKGSFSTLEIQRTEQGDSAMYLCASSLNLRGVVNEKLFFGSGTQLSVL.

On this clone: Other nucleotide sequences from this sample produce the same CDR3. The chain employs TRBV9 and TRBJ2-5; D may be TRBD2 (5 bases). Germline lookup yields CDR1 SGDLS and CDR2 YYNGEE. The CDR3 spans 13 residues. V lost 3 bases and J 1 base, leaving 7 bases between the germline ends. The CDR3 DNA sequence: TGTGCCAGCAGCGGCGGGCCCCAAGAGACCCAGTACTTC. This translates into CASSGGPQETQYF.

The chain is built from TRBV6-4 and TRBJ2-4; TRBD1 or TRBD2 may be the D gene (5 bases each). With 3 bases removed from V and 8 bases from J, the gap between germline ends came to 14 bases. Germline assignment: CDR1 MRHNA and CDR2 SNTAGT. This CDR3 spans 14 amino acids. The CDR3 DNA follows: TGTGCCAGCAGTGAAGAGGGGCAGGGACACATTCAGTACTTC. It is translated as CASSEEGQGHIQYF.

The chain links TRBV30 to TRBJ2-1; 9 positions agree with TRBD2. CDR3 length: 12 amino acids. V dropped 3 bases and J dropped 11; count of bases not matched to a gene: 5. CDR1 is GTSNPN and CDR2 is SVGIG in the germline V gene (reference sequence). The CDR3 DNA sequence: TGTGCCTGGAGGGCTAGCGGGGACCAGCAGTTCTTC. Its translation: CAWRASGDQQFF.

Here the CDR3 reads CASSLGGGGQPQHF. Here the CDR3 DNA reads TGTGCCAGCAGTTTAGGCGGGGGCGGCCAGCCCCAGCATTTT. V usage is TRBV28 and J usage is TRBJ1-5; D might be TRBD1 (6 bases). This CDR3 spans 14 amino acids. The ends were cut back, 2 bases at V and 7 bases at J, with 12 bases in the middle. Germline values: CDR1 MDHEN, CDR2 SYDVKM.

The J gene is TRBJ1-5, the V gene TRBV30, with D possibly being TRBD1 (6 bases). The length of the CDR3 is 13 residues. CDR1 is GTSNPN, CDR2 SVGIG, per germline (reference sequence). V dropped 3 bases and J dropped 8 bases, with 14 bases sitting between them. In nucleotides, the CDR3 is TGTGCCTGGAGCGAGACAGGCCCCAAGCCCCAGCATTTT. Its translation is CAWSETGPKPQHF.

The J gene is TRBJ2-1, the V gene TRBV9, with D unresolved. The germline gives CDR1 SGDLS, CDR2 YYNGEE. This CDR3 spans 12 amino acids. V was clipped by 0 bases and J by 6 bases, with 4 bases between them. The CDR3 sequence is CASSVGINEQFF. CDR3 DNA sequence: TGTGCCAGCAGCGTAGGGATCAATGAGCAGTTCTTC. Full variable domain (rest looked up from reference TRBV9 and TRBJ2-1): DSGVTQTPKHLITATGQRVTLRCSPRSGDLSVYWYQQSLDQGLQFLIQYYNGEERAKGNILERFSAQQFPDLHSELNLSSLELGDSALYFCASSVGINEQFFGPGTRLTVL.

V is TRBV7-2 and J is TRBJ2-7; TRBD2 aligns across 7 bases. The CDR3 length is 15 residues. Trimming at V came to 2 bases and at J to 6 bases, leaving 10 bases not matched to a gene. The germline V gene has CDR1 SGHTA and CDR2 FQGNSA. The CDR3 nucleotides are TGTGCCAGCAGCTTACTGGGCAGGGTAGCGGGCGAGCAGTACTTC. Its translation is CASSLLGRVAGEQYF.

The chain recombines TRBV28 with TRBJ1-5; D is unresolved. The germline V gene encodes CDR1 MDHEN and CDR2 SYDVKM. Trimming took off 8 bases at V and 9 bases at J, with 14 bases between the two ends. The CDR3 has 12 amino acids. In nucleotides, the CDR3 is TGTGCCAGCGAGGAGGGCCGGGGGCCCCAGCATTTT. It specifies CASEEGRGPQHF.

This clone was seen once. The chain links TRBV9 to TRBJ1-2; 8 positions agree with TRBD1. The V gene's germline CDR1 is SGDLS and CDR2 YYNGEE. Trimming took 5 bases from V and 1 from J; bases not matched to a gene: 4. The CDR3 consists of 14 residues. The CDR3 DNA reads as TGTGCCAGCAGACCTGGACAGGGTAACTATGGCTACACCTTC. Its protein is CASRPGQGNYGYTF.